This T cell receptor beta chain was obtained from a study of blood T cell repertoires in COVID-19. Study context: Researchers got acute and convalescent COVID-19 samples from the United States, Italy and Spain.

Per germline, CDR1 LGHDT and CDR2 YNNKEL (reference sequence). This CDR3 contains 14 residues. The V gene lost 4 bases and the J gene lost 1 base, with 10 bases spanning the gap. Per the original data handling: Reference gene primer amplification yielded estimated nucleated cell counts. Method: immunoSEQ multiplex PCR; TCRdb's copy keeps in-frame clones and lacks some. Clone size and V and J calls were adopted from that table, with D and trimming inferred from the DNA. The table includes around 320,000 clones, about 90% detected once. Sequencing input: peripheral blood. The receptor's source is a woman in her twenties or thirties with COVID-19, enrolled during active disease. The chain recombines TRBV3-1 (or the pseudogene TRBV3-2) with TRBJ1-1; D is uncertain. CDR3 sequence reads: CASSPYPQNTEAFF. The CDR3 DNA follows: TGTGCCAGCAGCCCCTACCCCCAGAACACTGAAGCTTTCTTT.